The clone carrying this T cell receptor beta chain was counted once. This sample stems from a study of glioma-infiltrating T cells after dendritic cell vaccination. Study-level information: Treatment, given 2003 to 2012, was autologous tumor lysate-pulsed dendritic cell vaccination. The vaccine used monocyte-derived dendritic cells pulsed overnight with autologous tumor lysate.

The germline CDR1 and CDR2 sequences are SGHRS and YFSETQ. The CDR3 sequence is 14 residues long. V gave up 1 base and J gave up 5 bases, with 12 bases separating them. Using immunoSEQ multiplex PCR, the repertoire was profiled, and TCRdb retains in-frame clones only, with some absent. Of roughly 82,000 clones listed, 85% to 90% are singletons. The clonotype originates from a human donor with glioblastoma. This chain connects TRBV5-1 to TRBJ1-1; D call uncertain. Sample: blood, taken before dendritic cell vaccination. The chain's CDR3 is CASSLSGYYTEAFF. The CDR3 nucleotides read TGCGCCAGCAGCTTGTCGGGGTATTATACTGAAGCTTTCTTT.